The next 4 T cell receptor beta chains were all read from a single sample in a study of control samples from healthy donors and cancer patients. The method was immunoSEQ multiplex PCR; TCRdb's version includes in-frame clones alone and lacks a portion of them. The sample contains 65,000 to 85,000 clones, around 87% of which appear only once. Sequencing input: PBMCs. The receptors come from a woman between 45 and 65 years old with head and neck cancer.

V and J are TRBV9 and TRBJ2-1; TRBD2 agrees at 7 bases. The V and J ends lost 4 bases and 5 bases, in that order; junction bases with no gene match: 12. CDR3 length equals 16 residues. Germline CDR1 and CDR2: SGDLS and YYNGEE. In nucleotides, the CDR3 is TGTGCCAGCAGCTCCCGAGGAGCGGGGACCCACAATGAGCAGTTCTTC. Translating it yields CASSSRGAGTHNEQFF.

The chain is built from TRBV2 and TRBJ1-1; 8 positions agree with TRBD1. This CDR3 has 15 amino acids. V was pared by 7 bases and J by 0 bases, with 7 bases of the junction left unmatched. Germline CDR1 SNHLY, CDR2 FYNNEI. This CDR3 is CASTSGGRVNTEAFF. CDR3 bases: TGTGCCAGCACTTCAGGGGGCAGGGTGAACACTGAAGCTTTCTTT. Full variable domain (rest looked up from reference TRBV2 and TRBJ1-1): EPEVTQTPSHQVTQMGQEVILRCVPISNHLYFYWYRQILGQKVEFLVSFYNNEISEKSEIFDDQFSVERPDGSNFTLKIRSTKLEDSAMYFCASTSGGRVNTEAFFGQGTRLTVV.

This sequence joins TRBV19 and TRBJ1-1; perhaps TRBD1 as D (6 bases). CDR1 is LNHDA and CDR2 is SQIVND in the germline V gene (reference sequence). The length of the CDR3 is 15 residues. Trimming removed 6 bases at V and 4 bases at J, with 18 bases between. The CDR3: CASRGSSVDSTEAFF. The CDR3 DNA is TGTGCCAGTAGGGGGTCTTCGGTGGACAGCACTGAAGCTTTCTTT.

V is TRBV28 and J is TRBJ2-7; 8 nucleotides match TRBD1. The CDR3 has 15 residues. CDR1 and CDR2 from the germline V gene are MDHEN and SYDVKM. With V trimmed by 4 bases and J by 7 bases, 12 bases remained unmatched. The DNA of the CDR3 is TGTGCCAGCAGTTCTTCCGGGACAGGAGTCCCTGAGCAGTACTTC. It is translated as CASSSSGTGVPEQYF.